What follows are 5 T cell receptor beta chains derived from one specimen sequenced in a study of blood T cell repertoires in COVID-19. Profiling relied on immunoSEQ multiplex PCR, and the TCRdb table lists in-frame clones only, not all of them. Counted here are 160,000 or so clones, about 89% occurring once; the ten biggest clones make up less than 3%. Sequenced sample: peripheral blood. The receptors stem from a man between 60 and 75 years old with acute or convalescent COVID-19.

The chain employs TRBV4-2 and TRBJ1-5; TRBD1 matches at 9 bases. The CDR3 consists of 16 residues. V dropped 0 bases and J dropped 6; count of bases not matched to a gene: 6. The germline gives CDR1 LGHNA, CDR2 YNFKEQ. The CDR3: CASSQDSGTGIQPQHF. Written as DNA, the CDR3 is TGTGCCAGCAGCCAAGACTCGGGGACAGGGATTCAGCCCCAGCATTTT.

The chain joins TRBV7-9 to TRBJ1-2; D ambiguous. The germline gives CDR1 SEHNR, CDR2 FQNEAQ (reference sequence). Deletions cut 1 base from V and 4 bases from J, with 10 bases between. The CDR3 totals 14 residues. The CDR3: CASSLGGVGYGYTF. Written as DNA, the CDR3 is TGTGCCAGCAGCTTAGGCGGGGTAGGCTATGGCTACACCTTC.

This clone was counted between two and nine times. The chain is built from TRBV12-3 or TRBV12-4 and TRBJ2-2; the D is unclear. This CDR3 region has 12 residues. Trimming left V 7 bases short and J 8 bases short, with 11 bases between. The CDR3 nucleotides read TGTGCCAGCACCGATCAGGTTGGGGAGCTGTTTTTT. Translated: CASTDQVGELFF.

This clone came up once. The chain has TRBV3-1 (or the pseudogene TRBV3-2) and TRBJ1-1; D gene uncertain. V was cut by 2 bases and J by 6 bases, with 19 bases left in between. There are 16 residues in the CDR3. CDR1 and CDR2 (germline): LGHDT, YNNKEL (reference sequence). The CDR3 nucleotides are TGTGCCAGCAGCCAATTCCTCCCACACCTAGGCGCTGAAGCTTTCTTT. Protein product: CASSQFLPHLGAEAFF.

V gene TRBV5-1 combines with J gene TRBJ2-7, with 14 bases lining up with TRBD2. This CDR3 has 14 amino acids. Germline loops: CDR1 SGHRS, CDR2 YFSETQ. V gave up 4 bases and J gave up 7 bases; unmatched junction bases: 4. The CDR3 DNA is TGCGCCAGCAGCAACGGACTAGCGGGGGGTGAGCAGTACTTC. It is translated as CASSNGLAGGEQYF.